These 9 T cell receptor beta chains came from one sample sequenced in a study of HIV-infected patients and healthy controls. cDNA was made from around 0.45 ug RNA using alpha and beta constant primers. Each of the alpha and beta chains got its own library through chain-specific third strand synthesis with indices. Each CDR3 protein gets one entry after TCRdb re-called the 5' RACE reads with MiXCR. The repertoire holds 15,000 to 20,000 distinct CDR3 sequences, about 5.4% seen once, with about 2% in the top ten. Whole blood was used without fractionation, so all unsorted peripheral T cells were included. The sequenced material came from blood. The receptors come from an adult in good health.

In its sample, this clonotype was seen a few times. This CDR3 reads CASSQVSGGTEAFF. Here the CDR3 DNA reads TGTGCCAGCAGCCAAGTGAGTGGGGGGACTGAAGCTTTCTTT. The rearrangement joins TRBV3-1 to TRBJ1-1; tentatively, D is TRBD1 (5 bases). V lost 1 base to trimming and J lost 5 bases, with 11 bases between them. CDR3 size: 14 residues. CDR1 is LGHDT, CDR2 YNNKEL, per germline (reference sequence). The full variable domain, completed using reference TRBV3-1 and TRBJ1-1, is DTAVSQTPKYLVTQMGNDKSIKCEQNLGHDTMYWYKQDSKKFLKIMFSYNNKELIINETVPNRFSPKSPDKAHLNLHINSLELGDSAVYFCASSQVSGGTEAFFGQGTRLTVV.

This clonotype was counted at least ten times. The chain links TRBV28 to TRBJ1-2, with 7 bases that match TRBD1. The J segment lost 5 bases and the V segment lost 4 bases, leaving 7 bases of the junction unmatched. Germline V CDR1 and CDR2: MDHEN, SYDVKM. This CDR3 comprises 14 residues. The CDR3 DNA reads as TGTGCCAGCAGTTCCCCGACAGGGATATATGGCTACACCTTC. Encoded protein: CASSSPTGIYGYTF.

This clonotype was seen ten or more times. V is TRBV20-1 and J is TRBJ1-1, with D perhaps TRBD1 (5 bases). Trimming cost V 1 base and J 0 bases, with 12 bases left between them. Germline CDR1 reads DFQATT; CDR2 reads SNEGSKA (reference sequence). The CDR3 consists of 15 residues. The CDR3 DNA sequence: TGCAGTGCTAGAGGAGGGGCAGTCATGAACACTGAAGCTTTCTTT. Amino acids: CSARGGAVMNTEAFF.

The chain couples TRBV12-3 or TRBV12-4 to TRBJ1-1; D call uncertain. There are 15 residues in the CDR3. Trimming removed 2 bases at V and 4 bases at J, with 14 bases between. CDR3 in amino acids: CASSLWQNLITEAFF. CDR3 nucleotides: TGTGCCAGCAGTTTATGGCAGAACTTGATCACTGAAGCTTTCTTT.

This clonotype is judged medium-sized (0.01 to 0.1%). This chain links TRBV7-9 with TRBJ2-5; TRBD2 matches at 13 bases. The CDR3 spans 16 residues. Unmatched junction bases numbered 13, after V lost 2 bases and J lost 13 bases. The germline V gene has CDR1 SEHNR and CDR2 FQNEAQ (reference sequence). CDR3 bases: TGTGCCAGCAGCTTAAATACCGGGACTAGCGGGGAGCCACCGTACTTC. This codes for CASSLNTGTSGEPPYF.

This sequence joins TRBV6-6 and TRBJ1-4, with D maybe TRBD1 (5 bases). V dropped 7 bases and J dropped 5 bases, with 14 bases sitting between them. Germline values: CDR1 MNHNY, CDR2 SVGAGI (reference sequence). This CDR3 contains 14 residues. CDR3 protein: CASTAGTKNEKLFF. In nucleotides, the CDR3 is TGTGCCAGCACTGCCGGGACGAAGAATGAAAAACTGTTTTTT.

This clonotype has more than one count but fewer than ten. V and J are TRBV18 and TRBJ1-1; D unresolved. CDR1 KGHSH and CDR2 LQKENI come from the germline V gene. CDR3 length equals 12 residues. V was shortened by 3 bases and J by 7 bases, with 9 bases between the two germline ends. The chain's CDR3 is CASSPADSEAFF. The CDR3 nucleotides read TGTGCCAGCTCACCGGCGGATAGTGAAGCTTTCTTT.

The table lists this clonotype with many counts. This sequence joins TRBV7-9 and TRBJ2-7; 15 nucleotides align to TRBD2. The junction had 9 bases not matched to a gene; V was cut back by 5 bases and J by 4 bases. Germline values: CDR1 SEHNR, CDR2 FQNEAQ (reference sequence). This CDR3 spans 17 amino acids. For the CDR3, the DNA is TGTGCCAGCAGCCATCCCTGGACTAGCGGGGGGGAGTACGAGCAGTACTTC. It codes for CASSHPWTSGGEYEQYF.

This clonotype was observed at least ten times. For the CDR3, the DNA is TGTGCCAGCAAGATGGGACCGGACTATGGCTACACCTTC. It encodes CASKMGPDYGYTF. J is TRBJ1-2 and V is TRBV6-6; maybe TRBD1 (5 bases). From germline, CDR1 is MNHNY and CDR2 SVGAGI (reference sequence). The CDR3 covers 13 residues. Trimming took 7 bases from V and 3 from J, leaving 12 bases between them.